Sequencing of this T cell receptor (beta chain) was carried out in a study of T cell responses to AZD1222 COVID-19 vaccine. Study-wide points: In all cases, repertoires were sampled only after the peak T cell response.

The ends were cut back, 1 base at V and 3 bases at J, with 9 bases in the middle. This CDR3 contains 15 residues. CDR1 is SGHAT and CDR2 is FQDESV in the germline V gene (reference sequence). The method was immunoSEQ multiplex PCR; TCRdb's version includes in-frame clones alone and lacks a portion of them. The repertoire includes 110,000 or so clones, around 88% of them detected once, and approximately 6.5% sits in the top ten. Concerning this clone itself: The antigen is unknown.

The chain recombines TRBV11-1 with TRBJ2-2, with D hard to call. This sequence was found in an adult who received the AZD1222 COVID-19 vaccine. Sample: peripheral blood, taken 28 days after the second AZD1222 dose. The CDR3 nucleotides read TGTGCCAGCAGCTTAGGTCAAGGGCACACCGGGGAGCTGTTTTTT. The encoded protein is CASSLGQGHTGELFF.